The 2 T cell receptor beta chains given below trace back to one sample, sequenced in a study of siplizumab effects on memory and regulatory T cells. Here immunoSEQ multiplex PCR was the method, and the copy in TCRdb shows in-frame clones only, minus some. The data show about 99,000 clones, about 93% seen once. The sequenced material came from Tregs sorted from blood. The receptor source for this set is a human donor in good health.

The V gene is TRBV5-1, the J gene TRBJ2-5; perhaps TRBD1 as D (5 bases). V gave up 1 base and J gave up 7 bases, with 11 bases separating them. The CDR3 loop spans 13 amino acids. Germline CDR1 is SGHRS and CDR2 is YFSETQ. CDR3 sequence: CASSLRDQGTQYF. CDR3 sequence (DNA): TGCGCCAGCAGCTTGCGAGATCAGGGGACCCAGTACTTC.

This chain connects TRBV2 to TRBJ1-5; no reliable D call. Between the trimmed V and J ends, which lost 5 bases and 4 bases, there was a span of 12 bases. Germline V lookup: CDR1 SNHLY, CDR2 FYNNEI. The length of the CDR3 is 14 residues. CDR3 sequence (DNA): TGTGCCAGCAGTAGGATTGAGGTAAATCAGCCCCAGCATTTT. Translated: CASSRIEVNQPQHF.